This T cell receptor (beta chain) was retrieved from a study of response to subunit inactivated influenza vaccine. Germline V CDR1 and CDR2: DFQATT, SNEGSKA (reference sequence). After removal of 3 bases from V and 0 bases from J, the junction contained 3 bases not matched to a gene. The CDR3 consists of 16 residues. TCRdb passed the RT-PCR reads through MiXCR, listing each CDR3 protein once. The sample has about 570,000 distinct CDR3 sequences, about 10% seen once. In addition, the sample was reused for a study of T cells expressing NK-cell markers. That publication notes: It was by 5'RACE template switching with UMIs that TCR beta cDNA was made. Sorting was restricted to alpha-beta TCR T cells by an anti-gamma-delta TCR antibody in several experiments. A few of the donors also had these clonotypes leading their CD3+CD56-NKG2C+ fraction.

The V and J genes are TRBV20-1 and TRBJ2-7; 15 bases match TRBD2. The TCR was taken from a man aged 50-59 years who received an inactivated influenza vaccine. Sequences were derived from PBMCs from blood, sampled on the day of vaccination. The CDR3 DNA is TGCAGTGCTAGGGGGACTAGCGGGAGGATCTCCTACGAGCAGTACTTC. Protein sequence: CSARGTSGRISYEQYF.